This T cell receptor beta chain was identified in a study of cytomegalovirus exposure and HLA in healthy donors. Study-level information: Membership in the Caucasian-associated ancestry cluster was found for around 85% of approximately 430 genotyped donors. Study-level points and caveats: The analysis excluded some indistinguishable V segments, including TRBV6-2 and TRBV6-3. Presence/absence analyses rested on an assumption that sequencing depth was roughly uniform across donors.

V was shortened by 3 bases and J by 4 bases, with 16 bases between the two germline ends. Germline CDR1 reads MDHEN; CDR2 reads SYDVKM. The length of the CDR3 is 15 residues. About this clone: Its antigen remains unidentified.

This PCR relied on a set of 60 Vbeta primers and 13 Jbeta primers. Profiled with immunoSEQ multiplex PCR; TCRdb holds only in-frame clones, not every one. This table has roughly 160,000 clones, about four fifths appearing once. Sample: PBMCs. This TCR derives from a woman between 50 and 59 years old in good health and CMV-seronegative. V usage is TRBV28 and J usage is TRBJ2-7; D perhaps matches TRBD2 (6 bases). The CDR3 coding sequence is TGTGCCAGCAGTTTCAGCGGTCCCGGGGGTTACGAGCAGTACTTC. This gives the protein CASSFSGPGGYEQYF.